These 19 T cell receptor beta chains were sequenced from one sample in a study of T cell responses to AZD1222 COVID-19 vaccine. Sequencing used immunoSEQ multiplex PCR; TCRdb keeps in-frame clones, though not all of them. The sample includes around 77,000 clones, 87% seen only once; the top ten take around 24%. The sequencing used peripheral blood, collected on day 0 of AZD1222 vaccination. The receptors were gathered from an adult in good health.

The chain joins TRBV18 to TRBJ1-3; 7 positions agree with TRBD1. V trimming: 0 bases; J trimming: 4 bases; junction bases outside the gene matches: 6. The germline V gene encodes CDR1 KGHSH and CDR2 LQKENI. This CDR3 is built from 16 residues. CDR3 residues: CASSPPATGVGNTIYF. The CDR3 nucleotides read TGTGCCAGCTCACCACCGGCCACAGGGGTAGGAAACACCATATATTTT.

This sequence joins TRBV5-4 and TRBJ1-1, with TRBD1 identical over 7 bases. The CDR3 consists of 15 residues. CDR1 is SGHNT and CDR2 is YYREEE in the germline V gene (reference sequence). Germline trimming cut 0 bases from V and 4 bases from J; bases unmatched to any gene: 6. CDR3 sequence (DNA): TGTGCCAGCAGCTTGGGACAGGGATATGTCACTGAAGCTTTCTTT. Its translation is CASSLGQGYVTEAFF.

The chain uses TRBV6-2 or TRBV6-3 and TRBJ2-2; 9 bases agree with TRBD2. The germline V gene encodes CDR1 MNHEY and CDR2 SVGEGT. The CDR3 totals 16 residues. V was pared by 6 bases and J by 7 bases, with 12 bases of the junction left unmatched. The CDR3 nucleotides read TGTGCCAGCAGCCGCGCCGGCGGGGGGGCCCACGGGGAGCTGTTTTTT. Its protein is CASSRAGGGAHGELFF.

The genes are TRBV7-2 and TRBJ1-4, with unresolved D. The CDR3 sequence is 15 residues long. The germline gives CDR1 SGHTA, CDR2 FQGNSA. V was shortened by 4 bases and J by 7 bases, with 16 bases between the two germline ends. As DNA, the CDR3 is TGTGCCAGCAGCTCGGGAACCTTTCGGGGTGAAAAACTGTTTTTT. It yields the protein CASSSGTFRGEKLFF.

The V gene is TRBV30, the J gene TRBJ1-4; D may be TRBD1 (5 bases). From germline, CDR1 is GTSNPN and CDR2 SVGIG (reference sequence). The ends were cut back, 1 base at V and 5 bases at J, with 11 bases in the middle. The CDR3 covers 14 residues. The CDR3 nucleotides read TGTGCCTGGAGTGGGGGGATACGGAATGAAAAACTGTTTTTT. It is translated as CAWSGGIRNEKLFF.

About this clone itself: An end of the junction does not agree with germline; a read error may underlie this. The CDR3 coding sequence is TGTGCCAGCAGCCAAGATCTCGGAGGGGTGGCCGTGAATGGAAAACTGTTTTTT. Encoded protein: CASSQDLGGVAVNGKLFF. The rearrangement links TRBV3-1 (or the pseudogene TRBV3-2) to TRBJ1-4, with a tentative D call TRBD1 (5 bases). This CDR3 is 18 amino acids long. Per the germline V gene, CDR1 is LGHDT and CDR2 is YNNKEL (reference sequence).

The CDR3 coding sequence is TGTGCCAGCAGTAACAGGGTCGCTGAAGCTTTCTTT. It specifies CASSNRVAEAFF. The J gene is TRBJ1-1, the V gene TRBV28; maybe TRBD1 (6 bases). Trimming took off 5 bases at V and 6 bases at J, with 10 bases between the two ends. Germline V gene sequence: CDR1 MDHEN, CDR2 SYDVKM. The CDR3 has 12 residues.

The V and J genes are TRBV20-1 and TRBJ2-7; D not resolved. The V and J ends lost 1 base and 4 bases respectively, with 5 bases between them. The CDR3 loop spans 11 amino acids. Germline CDR1 DFQATT, CDR2 SNEGSKA (reference sequence). CDR3 residues: CSARAGYEQYF. The CDR3 DNA follows: TGCAGTGCTAGAGCTGGGTACGAGCAGTACTTC.

The chain combines TRBV28 with TRBJ1-5; 9 bases match TRBD1. Germline trimming cut 4 bases from V and 5 bases from J; bases unmatched to any gene: 3. In germline, CDR1 is MDHEN, CDR2 SYDVKM. The CDR3 totals 14 residues. The CDR3 sequence: CASSSQGAHQPQHF. The CDR3 DNA follows: TGTGCCAGCAGTTCACAGGGGGCCCATCAGCCCCAGCATTTT.

The chain joins TRBV13 to TRBJ1-5; 7 bases align to TRBD1. Germline V gene lookup returns CDR1 PRHDT and CDR2 FYEKMQ (reference sequence). V lost 1 base to trimming and J lost 7 bases; unmatched junction nucleotides: 13. CDR3 length: 17 amino acids. The CDR3 loop reads CASSLVAIDREIQPQHF. CDR3 nucleotides: TGTGCCAGCAGCTTAGTCGCTATCGACAGGGAAATCCAGCCCCAGCATTTT.

This chain joins TRBV30 and TRBJ1-5; 8 bases map to TRBD1. Germline assignment: CDR1 GTSNPN and CDR2 SVGIG (reference sequence). There are 14 residues in the CDR3. After removal of 5 bases from V and 6 bases from J, the junction contained 9 bases not matched to a gene. In DNA, the CDR3 is TGTGCCTGGTCCAGGGGGCGGGACGGTCAGCCCCAGCATTTT. Encoded protein: CAWSRGRDGQPQHF.

The chain recombines TRBV7-9 with TRBJ2-3; 13 bases map to TRBD2. The CDR3 runs to 16 residues. Unmatched junction bases numbered 8, after V lost 5 bases and J lost 6 bases. Germline loops: CDR1 SEHNR, CDR2 FQNEAQ (reference sequence). The DNA of the CDR3 is TGTGCCAGCAGCCCTAGACTAGCGGGGGGACTGGATACGCAGTATTTT. Translation: CASSPRLAGGLDTQYF.

A remark on this clone: At one of its ends the junction is not consistent with the germline gene, which may arise from a read error. The CDR3 loop reads CASSRRLAGATYTQYF. The CDR3, as DNA: TGTGCCAGCAGCCGAAGACTAGCGGGGGCCACATATACGCAGTATTTT. This chain links TRBV7-9 with TRBJ2-3; 12 bases fit TRBD2. CDR1 and CDR2 from the germline V gene are SEHNR and FQNEAQ (reference sequence). This CDR3 has 16 residues.

V and J are TRBV5-4 and TRBJ2-2; D not resolved. V shed 2 bases and J shed 6 bases, with 17 bases lying between them. The CDR3 is 16 amino acids. Germline V gene data show CDR1 as SGHNT and CDR2 as YYREEE (reference sequence). The CDR3 is CASSFLTPTVPGELFF. The CDR3 DNA reads as TGTGCCAGCAGCTTCTTGACCCCAACCGTTCCCGGGGAGCTGTTTTTT.

The rearrangement joins TRBV19 to TRBJ1-1; D uncertain. This CDR3 is 11 amino acids long. Per the germline V gene, CDR1 is LNHDA and CDR2 is SQIVND (reference sequence). Trimming removed 9 bases from V and 7 bases from J, with 12 bases in between. CDR3 residues: CASSTGSEAFF. DNA of the CDR3: TGTGCCAGCAGCACCGGGAGTGAAGCTTTCTTT.

The V and J genes are TRBV6-5 and TRBJ2-1, with D possibly being TRBD1 (5 bases). CDR3 size: 14 residues. V lost 2 bases and J lost 4, with 9 bases in between. Germline V lookup: CDR1 MNHEY, CDR2 SVGAGI. The chain's CDR3 is CASSYRRTYNEQFF. The DNA for the CDR3 is TGTGCCAGCAGTTACAGACGGACATACAATGAGCAGTTCTTC.

This chain links TRBV28 with TRBJ2-1; 11 bases fit TRBD2. V dropped 2 bases and J dropped 8; count of bases not matched to a gene: 14. The CDR3 sequence is 18 residues long. Germline loops: CDR1 MDHEN, CDR2 SYDVKM. Written as DNA, the CDR3 is TGTGCCAGCAGTTTACGCAACCTTAGCGGGGGGGCCCGATATGAGCAGTTCTTC. Residues: CASSLRNLSGGARYEQFF.

The rearrangement joins TRBV4-3 to TRBJ1-1; TRBD1 is a possible D gene (5 bases). CDR1 is LGHNA, CDR2 YSLEER, per germline. The CDR3 runs to 15 residues. Trimming stripped 2 bases from V and 1 base from J, with 11 bases between. The chain's CDR3 is CASSQMSGRNTEAFF. DNA for the CDR3: TGCGCCAGCAGCCAAATGTCAGGGCGGAACACTGAAGCTTTCTTT.

V gene TRBV28 combines with J gene TRBJ2-3; D is perhaps TRBD2 (7 bases). The CDR3 sequence is 16 residues long. V lost 8 bases and J 1 base, leaving 19 bases between the germline ends. Germline loops: CDR1 MDHEN, CDR2 SYDVKM. The CDR3 is CASVRGGALGTDTQYF. The CDR3 region has the DNA TGTGCCAGCGTCAGAGGGGGGGCGCTTGGCACAGATACGCAGTATTTT.